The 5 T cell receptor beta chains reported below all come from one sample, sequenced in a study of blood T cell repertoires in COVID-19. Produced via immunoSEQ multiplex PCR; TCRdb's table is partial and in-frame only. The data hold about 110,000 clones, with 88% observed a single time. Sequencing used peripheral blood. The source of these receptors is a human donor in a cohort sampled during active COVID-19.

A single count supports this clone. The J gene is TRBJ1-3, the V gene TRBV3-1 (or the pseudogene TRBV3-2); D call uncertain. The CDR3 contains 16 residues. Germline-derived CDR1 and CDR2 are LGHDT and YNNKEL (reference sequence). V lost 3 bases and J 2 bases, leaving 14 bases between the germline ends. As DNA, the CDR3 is TGTGCCAGCAGCCACTTTGGCGACAAAGCTGGAAACACCATATATTTT. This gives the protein CASSHFGDKAGNTIYF.

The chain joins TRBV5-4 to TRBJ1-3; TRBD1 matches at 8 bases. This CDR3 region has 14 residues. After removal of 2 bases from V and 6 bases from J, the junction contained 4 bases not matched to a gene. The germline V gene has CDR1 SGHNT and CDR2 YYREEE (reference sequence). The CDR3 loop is CASSFQGAENTIYF. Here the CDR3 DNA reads TGTGCCAGCAGCTTCCAGGGGGCGGAAAACACCATATATTTT.

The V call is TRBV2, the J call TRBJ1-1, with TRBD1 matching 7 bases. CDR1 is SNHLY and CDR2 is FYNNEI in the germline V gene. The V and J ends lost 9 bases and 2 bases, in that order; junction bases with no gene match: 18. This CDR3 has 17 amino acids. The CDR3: CARLTRDRLNTNTEAFF. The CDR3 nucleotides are TGTGCCAGACTTACGAGGGACAGACTAAACACAAACACTGAAGCTTTCTTT. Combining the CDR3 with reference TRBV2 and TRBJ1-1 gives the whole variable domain EPEVTQTPSHQVTQMGQEVILRCVPISNHLYFYWYRQILGQKVEFLVSFYNNEISEKSEIFDDQFSVERPDGSNFTLKIRSTKLEDSAMYFCARLTRDRLNTNTEAFFGQGTRLTVV.

The CDR3, as DNA: TGTGCCACCAGCAGAGATCGGGCTAGCGGGAGCTCCTACGAGCAGTACTTC. It yields the protein CATSRDRASGSSYEQYF. J is TRBJ2-7 and V is TRBV15; 10 bases align to TRBD2. The V segment lost 0 bases and the J segment 0 bases; nucleotides outside the gene matches: 5. Germline assignment: CDR1 LNHNV and CDR2 YYDKDF (reference sequence). There are 17 residues in the CDR3.

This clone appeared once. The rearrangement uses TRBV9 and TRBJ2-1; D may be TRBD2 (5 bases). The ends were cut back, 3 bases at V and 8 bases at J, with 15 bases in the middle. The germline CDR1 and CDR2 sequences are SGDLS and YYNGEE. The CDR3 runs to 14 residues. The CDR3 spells CASSETDYGDEQFF. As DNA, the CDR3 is TGTGCCAGCAGCGAAACTGACTATGGGGATGAGCAGTTCTTC. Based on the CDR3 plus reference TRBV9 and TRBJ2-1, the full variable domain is DSGVTQTPKHLITATGQRVTLRCSPRSGDLSVYWYQQSLDQGLQFLIQYYNGEERAKGNILERFSAQQFPDLHSELNLSSLELGDSALYFCASSETDYGDEQFFGPGTRLTVL.